This T cell receptor (beta chain) was identified in a study of T cells in localized non-small cell lung cancer. Study-wide results and limits: Because sequencing included only one region (of the tumor), heterogeneity remains possible. Appearances in adjacent lung were noted for a median approximately 50 of the top 100 tumor clones.

TCRdb's copy holds only in-frame clones and misses some; the assay was immunoSEQ multiplex PCR. The sample lists over 3,000 clones, roughly 29% occurring once. Only a few counts were recorded for this clone. As yet, its antigen is unknown. V dropped 3 bases and J dropped 11 bases, with 11 bases sitting between them. Germline V gene data show CDR1 as LNHDA and CDR2 as SQIVND (reference sequence). The CDR3 is 12 residues long. The receptor was derived from a woman aged 35 to 69 with stage I squamous cell lung carcinoma. This sequence joins TRBV19 and TRBJ1-3, with unresolved D. The sequences come from lung tumor tissue, collected before any cancer treatment. The CDR3 region is CASSIRDRPIYF. CDR3 nucleotides: TGTGCCAGTAGTATTCGGGATCGGCCCATATATTTT.